This TCR beta chain comes out of a study of T cells in localized non-small cell lung cancer. Germline lookup yields CDR1 MDHEN and CDR2 SYDVKM. The length of the CDR3 is 16 residues. V was pared by 5 bases and J by 8 bases, with 11 bases of the junction left unmatched. The protocol was immunoSEQ multiplex PCR, while the TCRdb copy is restricted to in-frame clones and leaves out a portion. The sample yields under 75,000 clones, approximately 87% seen once. This clone occurred a few times. This TCR was sampled from a male donor at least 60 years old with stage III squamous cell lung carcinoma. This chain joins TRBV28 and TRBJ1-4; TRBD1 matches at 10 bases. The material was peripheral blood, obtained before any cancer treatment. The DNA for the CDR3 is TGTGCCAGCAGTCCTCCCCGACAGGGGGCGGGAGAAAAACTGTTTTTT. This codes for CASSPPRQGAGEKLFF.